The present TCR beta chain was sequenced within a study of patients and donors after allogeneic stem cell transplantation. TCRdb itself ran the RT-PCR reads through MiXCR, one entry per CDR3 protein. The table records 150,000 to 200,000 distinct CDR3 sequences, 30% of them present only once. The germline CDR1 and CDR2 sequences are MGHRA and YSYEKL. The CDR3 extends over 14 amino acids. V was clipped by 1 base and J by 4 bases, with 10 bases between them. The origin of this receptor is a human donor who was either an allogeneic HSCT recipient or a stem cell or donor lymphocyte infusion donor (not recorded which). It is not recorded whose cells these are; they may come from a transplant donor. V usage is TRBV4-1 and J usage is TRBJ1-2; tentative D call: TRBD1 (5 bases). The sample consisted of blood, either unsorted or a sorted T cell fraction (not recorded which). The CDR3 DNA reads as TGCGCCAGCAGCCAAGCGACCGGGACCTATGGCTACACCTTC. Translated, it gives CASSQATGTYGYTF.